The rows below give T cell receptor beta chains drawn from one sample of a study of cytomegalovirus exposure and HLA in healthy donors. Generated by immunoSEQ multiplex PCR, the TCRdb table keeps only in-frame clones and is missing some. This sample has around 150,000 clones, with around 57% found just once. Sequencing was performed on PBMCs. The receptor set was obtained from a male donor in good health and CMV-seronegative. CDR3s leave out the opening cysteine and the closing phenylalanine or tryptophan.

CDR3 protein: ATRLGQTDTQY
V gene: TRBV6-5

CDR3 protein: ASSVQGFNQPQH
V gene: TRBV19

CDR3 protein: ASSEGTSGVPSTDTQY
V gene: TRBV6-1

CDR3 protein: ASSLSLGTALSYEQY
V gene: TRBV27

CDR3 protein: ASSLRGLSQETQY
V gene: TRBV7-2

CDR3 protein: ASSLSGNQETQY
V gene: TRBV28

CDR3 protein: ASRTPTGRIHQPQH
V gene: TRBV7-9

CDR3 protein: ASSQGLAGVETQY
V gene: TRBV4-1

CDR3 protein: ASSLAGTHGTDTQY
V gene: TRBV5-6

CDR3 protein: ASSLETVGNTIY
V gene: TRBV5-6

CDR3 protein: ASSEGLAGGSDTQY
V gene: TRBV6-1

CDR3 protein: ASSGPDRPFSTEAF
V gene: TRBV6-1

CDR3 protein: AWSVLNYGYT
V gene: TRBV30

CDR3 protein: ASSYITVPTTNEKLF
V gene: TRBV28

CDR3 protein: ASSQDRWVRGYT
V gene: TRBV4-1

CDR3 protein: ASSWDIGEKLF
V gene: TRBV5-1

CDR3 protein: ASNQIPSRGNEQF
V gene: TRBV7-9

CDR3 protein: ASSWDNNNSPLH
V gene: TRBV27

CDR3 protein: ASRSRTHLGQPQH
V gene: TRBV28

CDR3 protein: ASSLRQYYEQY
V gene: TRBV5-1

CDR3 protein: ASTLDWQETQY
V gene: TRBV7-2

CDR3 protein: ASSSLVLAGGNYEQY
V gene: TRBV7-2

CDR3 protein: ASSRLIEETQY
V gene: TRBV6-5

CDR3 protein: ASTVSRGPQETQY
V gene: TRBV5-1

CDR3 protein: ASSIGPAYNEQF
V gene: TRBV19

CDR3 protein: ASSPLGALTDTQY
V gene: TRBV14

CDR3 protein: ASSPPPSGGAHDTDTQY
V gene: TRBV7-3

CDR3 protein: ASSFSDSRFIYGYT
V gene: TRBV7-9

CDR3 protein: ASSVAGGGPQETQY
V gene: TRBV9

CDR3 protein: ASSDRKGRGDTGELF
V gene: TRBV6-1

CDR3 protein: ASSVWGGNTIY
V gene: TRBV9

CDR3 protein: ASSRVNGGGETQY
V gene: TRBV7-2

CDR3 protein: ASSFEGARGTVGYT
V gene: TRBV5-4

CDR3 protein: SVDRGYEQY
V gene: TRBV29-1

CDR3 protein: ASSLDTGGLYNEQF
V gene: TRBV11-2

CDR3 protein: SAGLQRGVSYEQY
V gene: TRBV29-1

CDR3 protein: ASSSAGVSTDTQY
V gene: TRBV7-2

CDR3 protein: ASSLGQGALYNEQF
V gene: TRBV5-4

CDR3 protein: ASSPQIGDSNVSGNTIY
V gene: TRBV4-3

CDR3 protein: SVLQGSSYEQY
V gene: TRBV29-1

CDR3 protein: ASSLAGGGVNYGYT
V gene: TRBV7-2

CDR3 protein: SVLQGQETQY
V gene: TRBV29-1

CDR3 protein: AISPLTSGGADEQF
V gene: TRBV10-3

CDR3 protein: AWVDITGEQY
V gene: TRBV30

CDR3 protein: ACRLAGFCNEQF
V gene: TRBV30